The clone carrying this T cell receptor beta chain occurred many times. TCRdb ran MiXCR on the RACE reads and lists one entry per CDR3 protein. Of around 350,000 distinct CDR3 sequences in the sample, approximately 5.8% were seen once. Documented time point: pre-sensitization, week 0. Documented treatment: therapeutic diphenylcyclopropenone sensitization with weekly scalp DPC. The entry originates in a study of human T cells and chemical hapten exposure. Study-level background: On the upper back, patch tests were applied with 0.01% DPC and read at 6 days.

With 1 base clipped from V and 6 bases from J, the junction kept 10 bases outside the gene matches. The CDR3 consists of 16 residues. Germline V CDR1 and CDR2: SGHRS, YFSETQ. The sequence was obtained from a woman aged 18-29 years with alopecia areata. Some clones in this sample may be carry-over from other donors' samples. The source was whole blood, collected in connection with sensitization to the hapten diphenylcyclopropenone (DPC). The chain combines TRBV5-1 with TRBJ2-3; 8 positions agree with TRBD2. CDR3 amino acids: CASSLYASGPYDTQYF. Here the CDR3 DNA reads TGCGCCAGCAGCTTGTATGCTAGCGGGCCCTACGATACGCAGTATTTT.